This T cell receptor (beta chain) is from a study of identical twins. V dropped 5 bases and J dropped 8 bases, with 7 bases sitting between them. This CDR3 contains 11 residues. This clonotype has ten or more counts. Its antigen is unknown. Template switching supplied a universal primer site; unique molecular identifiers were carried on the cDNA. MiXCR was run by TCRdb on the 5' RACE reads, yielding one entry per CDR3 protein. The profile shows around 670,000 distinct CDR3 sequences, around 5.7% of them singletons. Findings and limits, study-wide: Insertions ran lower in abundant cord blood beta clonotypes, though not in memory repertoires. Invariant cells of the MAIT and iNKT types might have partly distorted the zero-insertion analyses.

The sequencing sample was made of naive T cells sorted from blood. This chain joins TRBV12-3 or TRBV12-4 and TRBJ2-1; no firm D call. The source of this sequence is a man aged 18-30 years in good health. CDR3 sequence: CASSNFDEQFF. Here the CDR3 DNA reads TGTGCCAGCAGTAATTTCGATGAGCAGTTCTTC.